Following are 17 T cell receptor beta chains from one sample sequenced in a study of T cell responses to AZD1222 COVID-19 vaccine. TCRdb keeps only in-frame clones here, not all; method: immunoSEQ multiplex PCR. This table has under 150,000 clones, around nine tenths appearing once. This material consisted of peripheral blood, taken on day 0 of AZD1222 vaccination. All receptors come from an adult in good health.

This chain uses TRBV6-2 or TRBV6-3 with TRBJ2-7; D remains unclear. The germline CDR1 and CDR2 sequences are MNHEY and SVGEGT. This CDR3 has 13 amino acids. The germline V and J ends were trimmed by 4 bases and 9 bases, with 16 bases remaining between them. The CDR3 coding sequence is TGTGCCAGCAGTTGGAACAGATTGTTGGTGCAGTACTTC. This codes for CASSWNRLLVQYF.

The gene calls are TRBV15 and TRBJ1-1; D might be TRBD1 (5 bases). The CDR3 is 13 amino acids. Trimming removed 5 bases at V and 7 bases at J, with 14 bases between. CDR1 and CDR2 from the germline V gene are LNHNV and YYDKDF (reference sequence). DNA for the CDR3: TGTGCCACCAGCGCTGGGGGGGGGTTTGAAGCTTTCTTT. The encoded protein is CATSAGGGFEAFF.

V gene TRBV7-3 combines with J gene TRBJ2-5; no clear D gene. V shed 3 bases and J shed 2 bases, with 7 bases lying between them. Germline CDR1 and CDR2: SGHTA and FQGTGA. The CDR3 is made up of 13 amino acids. Here the CDR3 DNA reads TGTGCCAGCAGCTTTCTCCCTCAAGAGACCCAGTACTTC. Translated, it gives CASSFLPQETQYF. Complete variable domain (other parts from reference TRBV7-3 and TRBJ2-5): GAGVSQTPSNKVTEKGKYVELRCDPISGHTALYWYRQSLGQGPEFLIYFQGTGAADDSGLPNDRFFAVRPEGSVSTLKIQRTERGDSAVYLCASSFLPQETQYFGPGTRLLVL.

This rearrangement joins TRBV5-4 to TRBJ1-1; a weak D match, TRBD1 (5 bases). Trimming cost V 4 bases and J 3 bases, with 16 bases left between them. The CDR3 loop spans 15 amino acids. The germline V gene encodes CDR1 SGHNT and CDR2 YYREEE (reference sequence). The CDR3 is CASSPAGWGDTEAFF. CDR3 sequence (DNA): TGTGCCAGCAGCCCGGCGGGTTGGGGGGACACTGAAGCTTTCTTT.

This chain's CDR3 is CASSIIAGNTEAFF. The CDR3 DNA reads TGTGCCAGTAGTATTATCGCAGGGAACACTGAAGCTTTCTTT. The rearrangement joins TRBV19 to TRBJ1-1; D remains ambiguous. V lost 3 bases, J lost 1 base, and 9 bases lay in between. In germline, CDR1 is LNHDA, CDR2 SQIVND (reference sequence). The CDR3 contains 14 residues.

CDR3 sequence reads: CASSASGFGNYGYTF. In nucleotides, the CDR3 is TGTGCCAGCAGCGCTTCTGGGTTCGGGAACTATGGCTACACCTTC. This rearrangement joins TRBV5-6 to TRBJ1-2; D is uncertain. The CDR3 loop spans 15 amino acids. Germline V gives CDR1 SGHDT, CDR2 YYEEEE. Trimming pared 4 bases from V and 2 bases from J, leaving 15 bases between.

The chain has TRBV23-1 and TRBJ2-7; tentative D call: TRBD1 (6 bases). TRBV23-1 carries the ORF label, with uncertain function. The CDR3 consists of 13 residues. The V gene lost 7 bases and the J gene lost 3 bases, with 13 bases spanning the gap. The CDR3 nucleotides read TGCGCCAGCAAAGAGGAAGGGGGCTACGAGCAGTACTTC. Residues: CASKEEGGYEQYF.

This chain connects TRBV29-1 to TRBJ2-2, with D maybe TRBD2 (5 bases). From germline, CDR1 is SQVTM and CDR2 ANQGSEA. Trimming cost V 5 bases and J 7 bases, with 17 bases left between them. This CDR3 has 14 amino acids. CDR3 DNA: TGCAGCGTTATCGGACTCCTCTCGGACGGGGAGCTGTTTTTT. This gives the protein CSVIGLLSDGELFF.

This clone was seen a handful of times. This sequence joins TRBV5-5 and TRBJ2-1; D perhaps matches TRBD2 (5 bases). Germline CDR1 and CDR2: SGHKS and YYEKEE (reference sequence). Trimming cost V 4 bases and J 2 bases, with 7 bases left between them. This CDR3 region has 13 residues. The CDR3 reads CASSPTTYNEQFF. In DNA form, the CDR3 reads TGTGCCAGCAGCCCGACTACCTACAATGAGCAGTTCTTC.

This chain joins TRBV10-3 and TRBJ2-3; 10 bases fit TRBD1. CDR1 is ENHRY, CDR2 SYGVKD, per germline. This CDR3 spans 15 amino acids. The V segment lost 3 bases and the J segment 3 bases; nucleotides outside the gene matches: 3. The DNA of the CDR3 is TGTGCCATCAGTGATTTGGGACAGGGGACAGATACGCAGTATTTT. This translates into CAISDLGQGTDTQYF.

In its sample, this clone was seen a few times. The chain couples TRBV7-3 to TRBJ2-1; tentatively, D is TRBD1 (6 bases). Germline V lookup: CDR1 SGHTA, CDR2 FQGTGA. This CDR3 is 13 amino acids long. The ends were cut back, 5 bases at V and 12 bases at J, with 17 bases in the middle. CDR3 sequence: CASSPNLRGTQFF. The CDR3 bases are TGTGCCAGCAGCCCTAACCTTAGGGGGACGCAGTTCTTC.

In DNA form, the CDR3 reads TGTGCCAGCAGTTTGTCAGAAGGGAGGAACTATGGCTACACCTTC. As protein: CASSLSEGRNYGYTF. This chain links TRBV27 with TRBJ1-2; no definite D call. V was cut by 3 bases and J by 2 bases, with 13 bases left in between. The CDR3 runs 15 residues. The germline gives CDR1 MNHEY, CDR2 SMNVEV (reference sequence).

As DNA, the CDR3 is TGTGCCAGCAGTTACGTGTTTAGTGACACAGATACGCAGTATTTT. This codes for CASSYVFSDTDTQYF. The V call is TRBV6-5, the J call TRBJ2-3; D not certain. The CDR3 has 15 residues. V was cut by 2 bases and J by 2 bases, with 11 bases left in between. Germline loops: CDR1 MNHEY, CDR2 SVGAGI.

This clone is a singleton in its sample. This chain uses TRBV6-2 or TRBV6-3 with TRBJ2-7; D is uncertain. From germline, CDR1 is MNHEY and CDR2 SVGEGT. V lost 0 bases and J 0 bases, leaving 3 bases between the germline ends. This CDR3 spans 13 amino acids. CDR3 coding DNA: TGTGCCAGCAGTTACTCGCCCTCCTACGAGCAGTACTTC. Its translation is CASSYSPSYEQYF.

This chain connects TRBV19 to TRBJ2-2; D is possibly TRBD1 or TRBD2 (6 bases each). In germline, CDR1 is LNHDA, CDR2 SQIVND (reference sequence). With 5 bases removed from V and 7 bases from J, the gap between germline ends came to 20 bases. This CDR3 region has 16 residues. The CDR3 loop is CASSAALGGRGGELFF. The CDR3 bases are TGTGCCAGTAGTGCCGCCCTGGGGGGCAGAGGCGGGGAGCTGTTTTTT.

This clone was counted between two and nine times. V is TRBV15 and J is TRBJ2-2; perhaps TRBD2 as D (6 bases). Germline V gene lookup returns CDR1 LNHNV and CDR2 YYDKDF (reference sequence). Trimming took 0 bases from V and 4 from J, leaving 9 bases between them. The CDR3 has 15 residues. The CDR3 here is CATSRDRELTGELFF. DNA for the CDR3: TGTGCCACCAGCAGAGATCGGGAGCTCACCGGGGAGCTGTTTTTT.

This clone was found once. V is TRBV5-6 and J is TRBJ1-6; D is unresolved. The V gene's germline CDR1 is SGHDT and CDR2 YYEEEE. The CDR3 sequence is 12 residues long. The V and J ends lost 0 bases and 9 bases respectively, with 4 bases between them. CDR3 sequence (DNA): TGTGCCAGCAGCTTGGTTCTTTCACCCCTCCACTTT. Its protein product is CASSLVLSPLHF.